This is a list of T cell receptor beta chains from one sample in a study of T cell responses to AZD1222 COVID-19 vaccine. TCRdb keeps only in-frame clones here, not all; method: immunoSEQ multiplex PCR. Of 150,000 to 180,000 clones listed, 80% to 90% are singletons. The sample consisted of peripheral blood, taken 28 days after the second AZD1222 dose. Receptor source: an adult who received the AZD1222 COVID-19 vaccine. Each CDR3 is given with its conserved first and last residue. D genes are given only for firm matches. A clone size is listed for some rows: how often the clone was seen (once, few, many), or a class if it is expanded.

V: TRBV19; J: TRBJ2-1; D: TRBD2; size: .; DNA: TGTGCCAGTAGTATCCCTAGCGGGAGAGGCCATGAGCAGTTCTTC; CDR3: CASSIPSGRGHEQFF
V: TRBV5-1; J: TRBJ2-1; D: TRBD1; size: .; DNA: TGCGCCAGCAGCTCGACAGGGGAAATCTACAATGAGCAGTTCTTC; CDR3: CASSSTGEIYNEQFF
V: TRBV5-1; J: TRBJ2-3; D: .; size: .; DNA: TGCGCCAGCAGCTTGGGGGATGCCGTTTTGACGCAGTATTTT; CDR3: CASSLGDAVLTQYF
V: TRBV11-2; J: TRBJ1-1; D: .; size: .; DNA: TGTGCCAGCAGCTTAGCCCATCAGACTGAAGCTTTCTTT; CDR3: CASSLAHQTEAFF
V: TRBV7-8; J: TRBJ2-1; D: TRBD2; size: .; DNA: TGTGCCAGCAGCTTGAGGCTAGCGGGAGTGGGGTCCTACAATGAGCAGTTCTTC; CDR3: CASSLRLAGVGSYNEQFF
V: TRBV11-3; J: TRBJ2-2; D: .; size: .; DNA: TGTGCCAGCAGCCTAAATCAGGGATCCGGGGAGCTGTTTTTT; CDR3: CASSLNQGSGELFF
V: TRBV4-1; J: TRBJ2-3; D: .; size: .; DNA: TGCGCCAGCAGCCAAGGGGTCCAAGCCGCAGATACGCAGTATTTT; CDR3: CASSQGVQAADTQYF
V: TRBV6-5; J: TRBJ2-2; D: .; size: .; DNA: TGTGCCAGCAGTTCCGGACAGAAGAACACCGGGGAGCTGTTTTTT; CDR3: CASSSGQKNTGELFF
V: TRBV29-1; J: TRBJ2-1; D: TRBD2; size: few; DNA: TGCAGCGTTGAAGGGGAGGCTAGCGGGTGGCGCCCCAATGAGCAGTTCTTC; CDR3: CSVEGEASGWRPNEQFF
V: TRBV6-6; J: TRBJ2-1; D: TRBD1; size: .; DNA: TGTGCCAGCAGTTCGGGACAGGCTTACAATGAGCAGTTCTTC; CDR3: CASSSGQAYNEQFF
V: TRBV9; J: TRBJ2-3; D: TRBD2; size: once; DNA: TGTGCCAGCAGCGTAGGAGGGACTAGCGCAACAGATACGCAGTATTTT; CDR3: CASSVGGTSATDTQYF
V: TRBV10-3; J: TRBJ2-7; D: TRBD2; size: .; DNA: TGTGCCACCCAATCCGGGACTAGCGGCTACGAGCAGTACTTC; CDR3: CATQSGTSGYEQYF
V: TRBV20-1; J: TRBJ1-4; D: .; size: few; DNA: TGCAGTGCTAGTGCCCAGGGTCGCTCTACTAATGAAAAACTGTTTTTT; CDR3: CSASAQGRSTNEKLFF
V: TRBV19; J: TRBJ2-4; D: TRBD1; size: .; DNA: TGTGCCAGTAGTACCACCGGGACAGGGAACATTCAGTACTTC; CDR3: CASSTTGTGNIQYF
V: TRBV28; J: TRBJ2-7; D: TRBD2; size: .; DNA: TGTGCCAGCAGTGCCCCGACTAGCGGGATTCGCGACGAGCAGTACTTC; CDR3: CASSAPTSGIRDEQYF
V: TRBV19; J: TRBJ2-1; D: .; size: .; DNA: TGTGCCAGTAGTATAGGGGGGACCTACAATGAGCAGTTCTTC; CDR3: CASSIGGTYNEQFF
V: TRBV28; J: TRBJ2-3; D: TRBD2; size: .; DNA: TGTGCCCTGGGGCGGGAGGCCCCGGATACGCAGTATTTT; CDR3: CALGREAPDTQYF
V: TRBV15; J: TRBJ2-7; D: .; size: .; DNA: TGTGCCACCAGCAGTTCGGACCGTCTCTCCTACGAGCAGTACTTC; CDR3: CATSSSDRLSYEQYF
V: TRBV6-2/TRBV6-3; J: TRBJ2-2; D: TRBD2; size: once; DNA: TGTGCCAGCAGTCAACCTCTGGGCGGGAGTGACACCGGGGAGCTGTTTTTT; CDR3: CASSQPLGGSDTGELFF
V: TRBV5-1; J: TRBJ1-4; D: .; size: .; DNA: TGCGCCAGCAGCTTGGATCCAGGGTCATTCGAAAAACTGTTTTTT; CDR3: CASSLDPGSFEKLFF
V: TRBV11-2; J: TRBJ2-7; D: .; size: .; DNA: TGTGCCAGCAGCTTACGCCGGCAGACCTACGAGCAGTACTTC; CDR3: CASSLRRQTYEQYF
V: TRBV5-4; J: TRBJ2-1; D: TRBD2; size: .; DNA: TGTGCCAGCAGCTTTAGCGGGAGGGCCGGGCACAATGAGCAGTTCTTC; CDR3: CASSFSGRAGHNEQFF
V: TRBV3-1/TRBV3-2; J: TRBJ2-1; D: .; size: .; DNA: TGTGCCAGCAGCCAGGACTGGAGGGAGGTAAGCTCCTACAATGAGCAGTTCTTC; CDR3: CASSQDWREVSSYNEQFF
V: TRBV6-1; J: TRBJ1-5; D: TRBD1; size: .; DNA: TGTGCCAGCAGTGAACAGGGGGCTAGGGATCAGCCCCAGCATTTT; CDR3: CASSEQGARDQPQHF
V: TRBV27; J: TRBJ1-5; D: TRBD1; size: .; DNA: TGTGCCAGCCGGGGGGGCAGGGGGCTTCAGCCCCAGCATTTT; CDR3: CASRGGRGLQPQHF
V: TRBV27; J: TRBJ1-4; D: .; size: .; DNA: TGTGCCAGCAGCCACACAAATGAAAAACTGTTTTTT; CDR3: CASSHTNEKLFF
V: TRBV28; J: TRBJ2-7; D: .; size: .; DNA: TGTGCCAGCAGTTTATTAAATCCCCCGGCCTACGAGCAGTACTTC; CDR3: CASSLLNPPAYEQYF
V: TRBV10-3; J: TRBJ2-5; D: .; size: .; DNA: TGTGCCATCAGTGAGTCGGCCGCCTCTCAAGAGACCCAGTACTTC; CDR3: CAISESAASQETQYF